This T cell receptor (beta chain) was documented in a study of beta chain features in type 1 diabetes. Study overall: Cells sorted and examined across all samples totaled approximately 100 million.

Comment on this clone: The antigen remains undetermined.

Expressed TCRB transcripts were sequenced because the entire RNA isolate underwent reverse transcription. Some clones are missing from TCRdb's copy, which holds only in-frame ones; the method was immunoSEQ multiplex PCR. The table records some 270,000 clones, 13% to 15% of them present only once. Germline V gene lookup returns CDR1 SGHVS and CDR2 FNYEAQ. V lost 1 base to trimming and J lost 2 bases, with 8 bases between them. This CDR3 has 14 residues. Study-level points and caveats: The study found moderately but significantly shorter TCRB CDR3s in all four CD4+ subsets of Type 1 diabetes patients. It was among patients, rather than healthy donors, that naive, central memory and Treg TCRB repertoires appeared more similar. Insertions were fewer and deletions more numerous at VDJ junctions in type 1 diabetes patients.

The TCR sequence derives from a middle-aged woman in good health. The sequenced sample consisted of naive CD4+ T cells from blood. The chain is built from TRBV7-6 and TRBJ2-5; D is possibly TRBD2 (6 bases). DNA of the CDR3: TGTGCCAGCAGCTTAGTCGGAGGGCAAGAGACCCAGTACTTC. Translating it yields CASSLVGGQETQYF.